The 25 T cell receptor beta chains below all came from one sample that was sequenced in a study of blood T cell repertoires in COVID-19. TCRdb's copy holds only in-frame clones and misses some; the assay was immunoSEQ multiplex PCR. The data contain about 67,000 clones, less than 90% of them seen just once; the ten biggest clones take up 3.5% to 5%. The sequenced sample consisted of peripheral blood. Receptors originate from a man aged 45-65 years with active COVID-19.

The chain's CDR3 is CASSLGQGGGYTF. As DNA, the CDR3 is TGTGCCAGCAGCCTGGGACAGGGAGGTGGCTACACCTTC. The V gene is TRBV3-1 (or the pseudogene TRBV3-2), the J gene TRBJ1-2, with TRBD1 matching over 9 bases. CDR3 length: 13 amino acids. The V gene's germline CDR1 is LGHDT and CDR2 YNNKEL (reference sequence). V dropped 4 bases and J dropped 7; count of bases not matched to a gene: 4.

The chain has TRBV14 and TRBJ1-2; D may be TRBD1 (6 bases). The ends were cut back, 0 bases at V and 7 bases at J, with 15 bases in the middle. Germline V gene sequence: CDR1 SGHDN, CDR2 FVKESK. The CDR3 extends over 15 amino acids. DNA of the CDR3: TGTGCCAGCAGCCAAGATGGGCAGGGGAGTGGTGGCTACACCTTC. Protein product: CASSQDGQGSGGYTF.

The chain uses TRBV27 and TRBJ2-7; TRBD2 agrees at 10 bases. Losses at the gene ends were 5 bases for V and 3 bases for J; bases not matched to a gene: 7. Germline loops: CDR1 MNHEY, CDR2 SMNVEV (reference sequence). This CDR3 contains 15 residues. The CDR3 coding sequence is TGTGCCAGCAGTCCCATAGCGGGAGGTCGCTACGAGCAGTACTTC. This codes for CASSPIAGGRYEQYF.

This chain joins TRBV28 and TRBJ1-5; D is uncertain. CDR1 and CDR2 from the germline V gene are MDHEN and SYDVKM. This CDR3 comprises 14 residues. Trimming left V 6 bases short and J 7 bases short, with 16 bases between. The DNA for the CDR3 is TGTGCCAGCAGACCTCAGGTGGCAAGGCAGCCCCAGCATTTT. Translating it yields CASRPQVARQPQHF.

The V gene is TRBV7-6, the J gene TRBJ1-1; TRBD1 might be the D (5 bases). Germline CDR1 and CDR2: SGHVS and FNYEAQ. CDR3 length: 15 residues. Trimming took off 1 base at V and 4 bases at J, with 13 bases between the two ends. The CDR3 reads CASSLVPGVSTEAFF. The DNA for the CDR3 is TGTGCCAGCAGCTTAGTTCCGGGGGTGAGCACTGAAGCTTTCTTT.

The chain combines TRBV7-9 with TRBJ2-1, with unresolved D. In germline, CDR1 is SEHNR, CDR2 FQNEAQ (reference sequence). V lost 2 bases and J 7 bases, leaving 9 bases between the germline ends. This CDR3 contains 13 residues. CDR3 sequence (DNA): TGTGCCAGCAGCTTACTAGTCGTAAATGAGCAGTTCTTC. This translates into CASSLLVVNEQFF.

V is TRBV6-5 and J is TRBJ2-1; 9 nucleotides align to TRBD2. The junction had 5 bases not matched to a gene; V was cut back by 8 bases and J by 0 bases. CDR3 length: 15 residues. Germline loops: CDR1 MNHEY, CDR2 SVGAGI. The CDR3 DNA sequence: TGTGCCAGCCGGCTAGCGGGACTCTCCTACAATGAGCAGTTCTTC. Residues: CASRLAGLSYNEQFF.

The chain carries TRBV6-5 and TRBJ2-7; tentative D call: TRBD1 (9 bases). Germline loops: CDR1 MNHEY, CDR2 SVGAGI. Trimming removed 7 bases from V and 8 bases from J, with 24 bases in between. The CDR3 runs to 15 residues. The CDR3 sequence is CASTRGGQGSLKQYF. The CDR3, as DNA: TGTGCCAGCACCCGGGGGGGACAGGGCTCTCTTAAGCAGTACTTC.

This clone was observed a handful of times. This chain uses TRBV15 with TRBJ1-6, with no clear D. The CDR3 sequence is 12 residues long. Germline CDR1 reads LNHNV; CDR2 reads YYDKDF (reference sequence). V shed 5 bases and J shed 7 bases, with 6 bases lying between them. CDR3 region: CATSLRNSPLHF. CDR3 sequence (DNA): TGTGCCACCAGCCTCAGGAATTCACCCCTCCACTTT.

The rearrangement links TRBV6-5 to TRBJ2-3; maybe TRBD2 (6 bases). In germline, CDR1 is MNHEY, CDR2 SVGAGI. The V end was cut by 6 bases, the J end by 2 bases, with 12 bases between. The CDR3 has 14 amino acids. The CDR3 protein is CASRATSFTDTQYF. DNA of the CDR3: TGTGCCAGCAGGGCCACTAGCTTCACAGATACGCAGTATTTT.

This chain connects TRBV3-1 (or the pseudogene TRBV3-2) to TRBJ1-6; TRBD1 matches at 7 bases. The germline V gene has CDR1 LGHDT and CDR2 YNNKEL (reference sequence). The CDR3 sequence is 14 residues long. Unmatched junction bases numbered 5, after V lost 4 bases and J lost 8 bases. CDR3 sequence: CASSLTGPYSPLHF. DNA for the CDR3: TGTGCCAGCAGCCTGACAGGGCCCTATTCACCCCTCCACTTT.

The chain joins TRBV27 to TRBJ2-3, with D possibly TRBD2 on 6 matching bases. Germline CDR1 MNHEY, CDR2 SMNVEV (reference sequence). The ends were cut back, 9 bases at V and 4 bases at J, with 17 bases in the middle. The CDR3 has 14 residues. The CDR3: CASKRTGVPDTQYF. In DNA, the CDR3 is TGTGCCAGTAAACGGACGGGAGTACCAGATACGCAGTATTTT.

This clone was counted a single time. The V gene is TRBV9, the J gene TRBJ1-1; D unresolved. Germline CDR1 is SGDLS and CDR2 is YYNGEE. The CDR3 is 14 amino acids. V lost 0 bases, J lost 0 bases, and 6 bases lay in between. The CDR3 loop reads CASSVAQMNTEAFF. The DNA of the CDR3 is TGTGCCAGCAGCGTAGCCCAAATGAACACTGAAGCTTTCTTT.

The chain couples TRBV27 to TRBJ2-2; 9 bases map to TRBD1. Germline loops: CDR1 MNHEY, CDR2 SMNVEV (reference sequence). The CDR3 is 14 residues long. With 6 bases clipped from V and 5 bases from J, the junction kept 4 bases outside the gene matches. The CDR3 sequence: CASRGQGGTGELFF. The CDR3 DNA reads as TGTGCCAGCAGGGGACAGGGTGGTACCGGGGAGCTGTTTTTT.

The V and J genes are TRBV7-2 and TRBJ1-1, with D hard to call. In germline, CDR1 is SGHTA, CDR2 FQGNSA. Trimming cost V 5 bases and J 4 bases, with 11 bases left between them. This CDR3 region has 13 residues. The CDR3 nucleotides read TGTGCCAGCAGCCTGTCCCCGGGCACTGAAGCTTTCTTT. It encodes CASSLSPGTEAFF.

The V gene is TRBV5-1, the J gene TRBJ2-1, with 8 bases that match TRBD1. This CDR3 is 14 amino acids long. The germline CDR1 and CDR2 sequences are SGHRS and YFSETQ. J lost 5 bases, V lost 4 bases, and 5 bases had no gene match. The CDR3 region has the DNA TGCGCCAGCAGCCAGAGGACAGGGAACAATGAGCAGTTCTTC. Residues: CASSQRTGNNEQFF. Full variable domain (remainder filled in from reference TRBV5-1 and TRBJ2-1): KAGVTQTPRYLIKTRGQQVTLSCSPISGHRSVSWYQQTPGQGLQFLFEYFSETQRNKGNFPGRFSGRQFSNSRSEMNVSTLELGDSALYLCASSQRTGNNEQFFGPGTRLTVL.

This chain connects TRBV7-8 to TRBJ1-5, with unresolved D. V lost 2 bases and J 6 bases, leaving 8 bases between the germline ends. The CDR3 spans 13 residues. Germline V CDR1 and CDR2: SGHVS, FQNEAQ. CDR3 in amino acids: CASSLSGGQPQHF. CDR3 nucleotides: TGTGCCAGCAGCTTAAGTGGCGGTCAGCCCCAGCATTTT.

The chain is built from TRBV19 and TRBJ2-1; 10 bases agree with TRBD1. The CDR3 consists of 15 residues. Trimming took 0 bases from V and 12 from J; bases not matched to a gene: 8. In germline, CDR1 is LNHDA, CDR2 SQIVND (reference sequence). The CDR3 DNA follows: TGTGCCAGTAGTATAGACGGGACAGGGGCCGGTGGGCAGTTCTTC. This codes for CASSIDGTGAGGQFF.

The rearrangement joins TRBV6-5 to TRBJ2-1, with D tentatively TRBD2 (5 bases). This CDR3 has 16 amino acids. Germline-derived CDR1 and CDR2 are MNHEY and SVGAGI. The V gene lost 0 bases and the J gene lost 8 bases, with 17 bases spanning the gap. CDR3: CASSYSGIYSADEQFF. The CDR3 bases are TGTGCCAGCAGTTACTCGGGCATATATTCAGCGGATGAGCAGTTCTTC.

The gene calls are TRBV5-5 and TRBJ1-1; D gene uncertain. This CDR3 is 13 amino acids long. Germline V gives CDR1 SGHKS, CDR2 YYEKEE (reference sequence). The V end lost 4 bases, the J end lost 0 bases, and 7 bases lay between the germline ends. The CDR3, as DNA: TGTGCCAGCAGCGTACACCTGAACACTGAAGCTTTCTTT. Its translation is CASSVHLNTEAFF.

This chain uses TRBV4-1 with TRBJ2-7; the match to TRBD2 covers 10 bases. Per germline, CDR1 MGHRA and CDR2 YSYEKL. Trimming took 7 bases from V and 5 from J; bases not matched to a gene: 8. The CDR3 is 14 residues long. In DNA form, the CDR3 reads TGCGCCAGCAAGAGAGCGGGAGGGCCTGACGAGCAGTACTTC. Protein sequence: CASKRAGGPDEQYF.

This clone was detected a few times. In DNA form, the CDR3 reads TGTGCCAGCAGCCCCCCGTCCTACGAGCAGTACTTC. This gives the protein CASSPPSYEQYF. The chain recombines TRBV7-9 with TRBJ2-7; D is unresolved. The germline V gene has CDR1 SEHNR and CDR2 FQNEAQ (reference sequence). The V end lost 5 bases, the J end lost 1 base, and 6 bases lay between the germline ends. There are 12 residues in the CDR3.

J is TRBJ2-1 and V is TRBV5-1; D is perhaps TRBD2 (7 bases). The germline CDR1 and CDR2 sequences are SGHRS and YFSETQ. V shed 4 bases and J shed 7 bases, with 21 bases lying between them. The length of the CDR3 is 16 residues. CDR3 loop: CASSPKVGGRGNEQFF. CDR3 DNA sequence: TGCGCCAGCAGCCCCAAGGTGGGGGGGCGCGGGAATGAGCAGTTCTTC.

The chain couples TRBV6-5 to TRBJ1-2; 7 bases fit TRBD1. Germline V lookup: CDR1 MNHEY, CDR2 SVGAGI. Trimming removed 7 bases from V and 4 bases from J; junction bases left unmatched: 9. The CDR3 has 14 amino acids. CDR3 in DNA: TGTGCCAGCAAGGAGCCAGGGGGGATCTATGGCTACACCTTC. Its protein is CASKEPGGIYGYTF.

DNA of the CDR3: TGTGCCAGCAGCTTGTTGGCGGGAGCTAGCACAGATACGCAGTATTTT. Its translation: CASSLLAGASTDTQYF. The chain is built from TRBV5-4 and TRBJ2-3, with 7 bases that match TRBD2. CDR1 and CDR2 from the germline V gene are SGHNT and YYREEE (reference sequence). This CDR3 is 16 amino acids long. V was clipped by 1 base and J by 0 bases; unmatched bases: 5.